This T cell receptor (beta chain) was retrieved from a study of cytomegalovirus exposure and HLA in healthy donors. The germline V gene has CDR1 LNHDA and CDR2 SQIVND (reference sequence). Trimming cost V 1 base and J 7 bases, with 7 bases left between them. The CDR3 has 13 amino acids. TCRdb's table, derived via immunoSEQ multiplex PCR, lists solely in-frame clones and lacks some. Of more than 150,000 clones listed, roughly 82% were seen once; the top ten hold about 7%. The TCR was taken from a man aged 18 to 29 in good health and CMV-seropositive. This chain joins TRBV19 and TRBJ1-4; no definite D call. The sample was PBMCs. The CDR3 DNA is TGTGCCAGTAGTATAGTAGCCCGTGAAAAACTGTTTTTT. It yields the protein CASSIVAREKLFF.